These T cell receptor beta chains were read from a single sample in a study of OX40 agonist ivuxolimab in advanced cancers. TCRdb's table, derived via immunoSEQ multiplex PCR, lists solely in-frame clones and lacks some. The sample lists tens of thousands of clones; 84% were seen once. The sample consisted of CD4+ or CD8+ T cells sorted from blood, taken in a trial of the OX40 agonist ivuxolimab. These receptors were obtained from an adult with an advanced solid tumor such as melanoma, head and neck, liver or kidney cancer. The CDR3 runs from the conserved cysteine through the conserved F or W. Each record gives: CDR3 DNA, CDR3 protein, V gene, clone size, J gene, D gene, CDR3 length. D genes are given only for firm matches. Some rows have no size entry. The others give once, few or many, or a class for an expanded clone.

CDR3nt: TGTGCCAGCAGCCCGGGAGCCACAGCCGGGGAGCTGTTTTTT
CDR3aa: CASSPGATAGELFF
v_gene: TRBV7-2
abundance: -
j_gene: TRBJ2-2
d_gene: -
len: 14

CDR3nt: TGCGCCAGCAGCCAATTGACAGGGGCTGGAAACACCATATATTTT
CDR3aa: CASSQLTGAGNTIYF
v_gene: TRBV4-3
abundance: -
j_gene: TRBJ1-3
d_gene: TRBD1
len: 15

CDR3nt: TGTGCCAGCTCACCCGGGACAGGGGGTAATTACAATGAGCAGTTCTTC
CDR3aa: CASSPGTGGNYNEQFF
v_gene: TRBV18
abundance: -
j_gene: TRBJ2-1
d_gene: TRBD1
len: 16

CDR3nt: TGTGCCATCAGTGCGAGGGGTGAGCAGTTCTTC
CDR3aa: CAISARGEQFF
v_gene: TRBV10-3
abundance: -
j_gene: TRBJ2-1
d_gene: -
len: 11

CDR3nt: TGTGCCAGCAGTTCTTTTCGGAGCTACGAGCAGTACTTC
CDR3aa: CASSSFRSYEQYF
v_gene: TRBV27
abundance: -
j_gene: TRBJ2-7
d_gene: -
len: 13

CDR3nt: TGTGCCAGTAGTATGATGGGCGGTGCCTACGAGCAGTACTTC
CDR3aa: CASSMMGGAYEQYF
v_gene: TRBV19
abundance: -
j_gene: TRBJ2-7
d_gene: -
len: 14

CDR3nt: TGTGCCAGCAGCCCAGGGGAGGTCCATGAGCAGTTCTTC
CDR3aa: CASSPGEVHEQFF
v_gene: TRBV7-8
abundance: -
j_gene: TRBJ2-1
d_gene: -
len: 13

CDR3nt: TGTGCCAGTAGTAAAACTCGCGGCGATACGCAGTATTTT
CDR3aa: CASSKTRGDTQYF
v_gene: TRBV19
abundance: -
j_gene: TRBJ2-3
d_gene: -
len: 13

CDR3nt: TGTGCCAGCAGCTTCGGGGCTCCCCCAGATACGCAGTATTTT
CDR3aa: CASSFGAPPDTQYF
v_gene: TRBV7-3
abundance: -
j_gene: TRBJ2-3
d_gene: -
len: 14

CDR3nt: TGTGCCAGCAGCTACCTTAGCGGGGGGACCCAAGAGACCCAGTACTTC
CDR3aa: CASSYLSGGTQETQYF
v_gene: TRBV5-6
abundance: -
j_gene: TRBJ2-5
d_gene: TRBD2
len: 16

CDR3nt: TGCGCCAGCAGCTTGGCCCAAACAGGGGCTGGCTACACCTTC
CDR3aa: CASSLAQTGAGYTF
v_gene: TRBV5-1
abundance: -
j_gene: TRBJ1-2
d_gene: TRBD1
len: 14

CDR3nt: TGTGCCAGTAGGCCTCGGTCTGTCTCTGGAAACACCATATATTTT
CDR3aa: CASRPRSVSGNTIYF
v_gene: TRBV19
abundance: -
j_gene: TRBJ1-3
d_gene: -
len: 15

CDR3nt: TGCAGCGTTGATTATGCAGGCTATGGCTACACCTTC
CDR3aa: CSVDYAGYGYTF
v_gene: TRBV29-1
abundance: -
j_gene: TRBJ1-2
d_gene: -
len: 12

CDR3nt: TGTGCCAGCAGCCAACTAGACAATACGCAGTATTTT
CDR3aa: CASSQLDNTQYF
v_gene: TRBV7-2
abundance: -
j_gene: TRBJ2-3
d_gene: -
len: 12

CDR3nt: TGCAGTGCGCGCGACAGGGTGGCCTACACCTTC
CDR3aa: CSARDRVAYTF
v_gene: TRBV20-1
abundance: -
j_gene: TRBJ1-2
d_gene: TRBD1
len: 11

CDR3nt: TGTGCCAGCAGCTTGGCCAACAGAGGAGGGGAGACCCAGTACTTC
CDR3aa: CASSLANRGGETQYF
v_gene: TRBV5-4
abundance: -
j_gene: TRBJ2-5
d_gene: -
len: 15

CDR3nt: TGTGCCACCGAAACTAATCTGGGATCCTACGAGCAGTACTTC
CDR3aa: CATETNLGSYEQYF
v_gene: TRBV28
abundance: -
j_gene: TRBJ2-7
d_gene: -
len: 14

CDR3nt: TGTGCCAGCAGCTGGGGACAGGGGGCGCCCAATGAGCAGTTCTTC
CDR3aa: CASSWGQGAPNEQFF
v_gene: TRBV11-2
abundance: -
j_gene: TRBJ2-1
d_gene: TRBD1
len: 15

CDR3nt: TGTGCCAGCAGTTCCGGTTATGATCAGCCCCAGCATTTT
CDR3aa: CASSSGYDQPQHF
v_gene: TRBV6-5
abundance: -
j_gene: TRBJ1-5
d_gene: -
len: 13

CDR3nt: TGTGCCAGCAGCTCCTATAATTCACCCCTCCACTTT
CDR3aa: CASSSYNSPLHF
v_gene: TRBV6-6
abundance: few
j_gene: TRBJ1-6
d_gene: -
len: 12

CDR3nt: TGTGCCAGCAGTTTCCAGACAGGGGTGGGCGAGCAGTACTTC
CDR3aa: CASSFQTGVGEQYF
v_gene: TRBV28
abundance: -
j_gene: TRBJ2-7
d_gene: TRBD1
len: 14

CDR3nt: TGTGCCAGCAGGGGGGGGCGGAGCGGGGCCTCCTACGAGCAGTACTTC
CDR3aa: CASRGGRSGASYEQYF
v_gene: TRBV2
abundance: few
j_gene: TRBJ2-7
d_gene: -
len: 16

CDR3nt: TGCGCCAGCAGAGACCCAGGGGGCTCGGAGACCCAGTACTTC
CDR3aa: CASRDPGGSETQYF
v_gene: TRBV10-2
abundance: -
j_gene: TRBJ2-5
d_gene: TRBD1
len: 14

CDR3nt: TGTGCCAGCAGCTTTAACGGGGGGGCGGTAGAGACCCAGTACTTC
CDR3aa: CASSFNGGAVETQYF
v_gene: TRBV7-2
abundance: -
j_gene: TRBJ2-5
d_gene: TRBD2
len: 15

CDR3nt: TGTGCCAGCAGCCCCGGGACAGTGAATTCACCCCTCCACTTT
CDR3aa: CASSPGTVNSPLHF
v_gene: TRBV6-1
abundance: -
j_gene: TRBJ1-6
d_gene: TRBD1
len: 14

CDR3nt: TGTGCCAGCAGCTTCGGGACAGGGGTTAGTGGAAACACCATATATTTT
CDR3aa: CASSFGTGVSGNTIYF
v_gene: TRBV11-2
abundance: -
j_gene: TRBJ1-3
d_gene: TRBD1
len: 16

CDR3nt: TGTGCCAGCAGCCTGCGTCCCGGGACAGGGATCGAGCAGTACTTC
CDR3aa: CASSLRPGTGIEQYF
v_gene: TRBV7-6
abundance: few
j_gene: TRBJ2-7
d_gene: TRBD1
len: 15

CDR3nt: TGTGCCAGCACCCCCCTATCTAGCACAGATACGCAGTATTTT
CDR3aa: CASTPLSSTDTQYF
v_gene: TRBV28
abundance: -
j_gene: TRBJ2-3
d_gene: -
len: 14

CDR3nt: TGTGCCAGCAGCTTGGGGGGCGGGGCAGGGGCAAACTATGGCTACACCTTC
CDR3aa: CASSLGGGAGANYGYTF
v_gene: TRBV5-4
abundance: -
j_gene: TRBJ1-2
d_gene: -
len: 17

CDR3nt: TGTGCCAGCAGCCGGCAGGGAGACCCTAGCACAGATACGCAGTATTTT
CDR3aa: CASSRQGDPSTDTQYF
v_gene: TRBV7-2
abundance: -
j_gene: TRBJ2-3
d_gene: -
len: 16

CDR3nt: TGCGCCAGCAGCTTGCGGGGTGGTGTAGGAGCTTTCTTT
CDR3aa: CASSLRGGVGAFF
v_gene: TRBV5-1
abundance: -
j_gene: TRBJ1-1
d_gene: -
len: 13

CDR3nt: TGTGCTACTACCGTTTTTGATACGCAGTATTTT
CDR3aa: CATTVFDTQYF
v_gene: TRBV28
abundance: -
j_gene: TRBJ2-3
d_gene: -
len: 11

CDR3nt: TGCGCCAGCAGACCGTCGGACAGGGCCACAGATACGCAGTATTTT
CDR3aa: CASRPSDRATDTQYF
v_gene: TRBV5-1
abundance: -
j_gene: TRBJ2-3
d_gene: TRBD1
len: 15

CDR3nt: TGCGCCAGCAGGCAGGGACAGTTCTCGGCAGATACGCAGTATTTT
CDR3aa: CASRQGQFSADTQYF
v_gene: TRBV5-1
abundance: -
j_gene: TRBJ2-3
d_gene: TRBD1
len: 15

CDR3nt: TGTGCCTGGGGGCAGGGGCGGGGGGAGCAGTACTTC
CDR3aa: CAWGQGRGEQYF
v_gene: TRBV30
abundance: few
j_gene: TRBJ2-7
d_gene: -
len: 12

CDR3nt: TGCGCCAGCAGCTTGATGTCCGGGGATAACACCGGGGAGCTGTTTTTT
CDR3aa: CASSLMSGDNTGELFF
v_gene: TRBV5-1
abundance: -
j_gene: TRBJ2-2
d_gene: -
len: 16

CDR3nt: TGTGCCAGCAGCAGGGGAAACAATCAGCCCCAGCATTTT
CDR3aa: CASSRGNNQPQHF
v_gene: TRBV28
abundance: -
j_gene: TRBJ1-5
d_gene: -
len: 13

CDR3nt: TGTGCCAGCAGCTTAGTCGGGGGAGCTGGGGCCAACGTCCTGACTTTC
CDR3aa: CASSLVGGAGANVLTF
v_gene: TRBV7-2
abundance: once
j_gene: TRBJ2-6
d_gene: -
len: 16

CDR3nt: TGTGCCAGCAGTTTACCATGGGGACGCCAGGGCTACACCTTC
CDR3aa: CASSLPWGRQGYTF
v_gene: TRBV28
abundance: -
j_gene: TRBJ1-2
d_gene: -
len: 14

CDR3nt: TGTGCCAGCAGCGTAGACCGTGTGTATCAAGATACGCAGTATTTT
CDR3aa: CASSVDRVYQDTQYF
v_gene: TRBV9
abundance: once
j_gene: TRBJ2-3
d_gene: -
len: 15

CDR3nt: TGTGCCAGCAGACAGGGGAGCTCTGGAAACACCATATATTTT
CDR3aa: CASRQGSSGNTIYF
v_gene: TRBV9
abundance: -
j_gene: TRBJ1-3
d_gene: TRBD1
len: 14

CDR3nt: TGTGCCAGCAGCGTAAGGGGCTCGAGCGAGACCCAGTACTTC
CDR3aa: CASSVRGSSETQYF
v_gene: TRBV9
abundance: -
j_gene: TRBJ2-5
d_gene: -
len: 14

CDR3nt: TGTGCCAGCACCCCCCACGACATAACCGGGGAGCTGTTTTTT
CDR3aa: CASTPHDITGELFF
v_gene: TRBV28
abundance: -
j_gene: TRBJ2-2
d_gene: -
len: 14

CDR3nt: TGTGCCAGCTCACCAGGATCCCCGGGGCCCGGGGAGCTGTTTTTT
CDR3aa: CASSPGSPGPGELFF
v_gene: TRBV18
abundance: -
j_gene: TRBJ2-2
d_gene: -
len: 15

CDR3nt: TGCAGCGTTGGACAGGGTAGCGAAAAACTGTTTTTT
CDR3aa: CSVGQGSEKLFF
v_gene: TRBV29-1
abundance: -
j_gene: TRBJ1-4
d_gene: TRBD1
len: 12

CDR3nt: TGTGCCACCAGTCCGGACAGGGAAGGCGGCTACACCTTC
CDR3aa: CATSPDREGGYTF
v_gene: TRBV2
abundance: few
j_gene: TRBJ1-2
d_gene: TRBD1
len: 13

CDR3nt: TGCAGCGTTGAATTGCGGGACTATAATTCACCCCTCCACTTT
CDR3aa: CSVELRDYNSPLHF
v_gene: TRBV29-1
abundance: few
j_gene: TRBJ1-6
d_gene: -
len: 14

CDR3nt: TGTGCCAGCAGCCCAACTACCGACAGGGGAAGAGGCTACACCTTC
CDR3aa: CASSPTTDRGRGYTF
v_gene: TRBV7-9
abundance: once
j_gene: TRBJ1-2
d_gene: TRBD1
len: 15

CDR3nt: TGTGCCAGCAGACTAGGACCTGGGGGTCAGCCCCAGCATTTT
CDR3aa: CASRLGPGGQPQHF
v_gene: TRBV4-2
abundance: -
j_gene: TRBJ1-5
d_gene: -
len: 14

CDR3nt: TGCGCCAGCAGCCAAACCGGGACAGCGGACCGTAATGAAAAACTGTTTTTT
CDR3aa: CASSQTGTADRNEKLFF
v_gene: TRBV4-1
abundance: -
j_gene: TRBJ1-4
d_gene: TRBD1
len: 17

CDR3nt: TGCGCCAGCAGCCAAGTGAGACTAGCGGGGGACAATGAGCAGTTCTTC
CDR3aa: CASSQVRLAGDNEQFF
v_gene: TRBV4-1
abundance: -
j_gene: TRBJ2-1
d_gene: TRBD2
len: 16

CDR3nt: TGTGCCAGCACGTCGAGGGGGGGGTCACCCCTCCACTTT
CDR3aa: CASTSRGGSPLHF
v_gene: TRBV6-5
abundance: -
j_gene: TRBJ1-6
d_gene: -
len: 13

CDR3nt: TGTGCCAGTAGTACTCAGGGTCTGTCTAATGAAAAACTGTTTTTT
CDR3aa: CASSTQGLSNEKLFF
v_gene: TRBV19
abundance: -
j_gene: TRBJ1-4
d_gene: -
len: 15

CDR3nt: TGTGCCAGCAGTCGGTCAGGGTCTGCAGATACGCAGTATTTT
CDR3aa: CASSRSGSADTQYF
v_gene: TRBV2
abundance: -
j_gene: TRBJ2-3
d_gene: -
len: 14

CDR3nt: TGTGCCAGCAGTCAGACATTTGGCGGCTACACCTTC
CDR3aa: CASSQTFGGYTF
v_gene: TRBV2
abundance: -
j_gene: TRBJ1-2
d_gene: -
len: 12

CDR3nt: TGTGCCAGCAGCCATGGACAGGAACGAGTAAACACCATATATTTT
CDR3aa: CASSHGQERVNTIYF
v_gene: TRBV5-4
abundance: -
j_gene: TRBJ1-3
d_gene: TRBD1
len: 15

CDR3nt: TGTGCCACCAGCAGCGACAGGAATCTTAATTCACCCCTCCACTTT
CDR3aa: CATSSDRNLNSPLHF
v_gene: TRBV15
abundance: -
j_gene: TRBJ1-6
d_gene: -
len: 15

CDR3nt: TGTGCCAGCGGACCGCGGCCTGATTCCTACGAGCAGTACTTC
CDR3aa: CASGPRPDSYEQYF
v_gene: TRBV9
abundance: -
j_gene: TRBJ2-7
d_gene: -
len: 14

CDR3nt: TGTGCCAGCAGCCGAAATGGACCGAGAGCTGAAGCTTTCTTT
CDR3aa: CASSRNGPRAEAFF
v_gene: TRBV2
abundance: -
j_gene: TRBJ1-1
d_gene: -
len: 14

CDR3nt: TGCGCCAGCAGCTTGGCAGTTATGAACACTGAAGCTTTCTTT
CDR3aa: CASSLAVMNTEAFF
v_gene: TRBV5-1
abundance: -
j_gene: TRBJ1-1
d_gene: -
len: 14